These T cell receptor beta chains were read from a single sample in a study of blood T cells in healthy people across ages. TCRdb processed the 5' RACE reads anew with MiXCR; each CDR3 protein has one entry. The sample holds around 1,000,000 distinct CDR3 sequences, around 25% seen once. This sample was also put to use in a study of T cells of mothers and their children.

The sample comprised blood. These receptors all stem from a girl between 2 and 10 years old in good health. CDR3s include the opening cysteine and the closing phenylalanine or tryptophan. The order of the fields is J gene, V gene, clone size, D gene, CDR3 protein, CDR3 DNA. The D gene is left open where the match is weak. Clone size is given for some rows only: seen once, a few or many times, or a class if the clone is expanded.

j_gene: TRBJ2-5
v_gene: TRBV25-1
abundance: -
d_gene: TRBD1
CDR3aa: CASSELKGQETQYF
CDR3nt: TGTGCCAGCAGTGAGTTGAAGGGACAGGAGACCCAGTACTTC

j_gene: TRBJ1-4
v_gene: TRBV12-3/TRBV12-4
abundance: -
d_gene: -
CDR3aa: CASSEIPTNEKLFF
CDR3nt: TGTGCCAGCAGTGAAATTCCAACTAATGAAAAACTGTTTTTT

j_gene: TRBJ2-7
v_gene: TRBV5-6
abundance: few
d_gene: TRBD2
CDR3aa: CASSFVGRVGDEQYF
CDR3nt: TGTGCCAGCAGCTTCGTAGGGAGGGTGGGGGACGAGCAGTACTTC

j_gene: TRBJ2-1
v_gene: TRBV5-1
abundance: -
d_gene: -
CDR3aa: CASSLGDISNNEQFF
CDR3nt: TGCGCCAGCAGCTTGGGTGACATATCCAACAATGAGCAGTTCTTC

j_gene: TRBJ2-7
v_gene: TRBV12-3/TRBV12-4
abundance: -
d_gene: -
CDR3aa: CASTPPNAYEQYF
CDR3nt: TGTGCCAGCACCCCTCCGAATGCTTACGAGCAGTACTTC

j_gene: TRBJ2-1
v_gene: TRBV29-1
abundance: few
d_gene: -
CDR3aa: CSSLEWAYNEQFF
CDR3nt: TGCAGTTCCCTCGAGTGGGCCTACAATGAGCAGTTCTTC

j_gene: TRBJ1-1
v_gene: TRBV25-1
abundance: few
d_gene: -
CDR3aa: CASSDGGARTEAFF
CDR3nt: TGTGCCAGCAGTGATGGGGGGGCGAGGACTGAAGCTTTCTTT

j_gene: TRBJ2-5
v_gene: TRBV20-1
abundance: -
d_gene: -
CDR3aa: CSATSSFQETQYF
CDR3nt: TGCAGTGCCACAAGCTCCTTCCAAGAGACCCAGTACTTC

j_gene: TRBJ2-7
v_gene: TRBV7-3
abundance: few
d_gene: -
CDR3aa: CASSTGGRLGACEQYF
CDR3nt: TGTGCCAGCAGCACTGGGGGTCGACTAGGGGCCTGCGAGCAGTACTTC

j_gene: TRBJ2-5
v_gene: TRBV14
abundance: -
d_gene: -
CDR3aa: CASSLYGSRGETQYF
CDR3nt: TGTGCCAGCAGCCTTTACGGTAGCCGGGGTGAGACCCAGTACTTC

j_gene: TRBJ1-1
v_gene: TRBV29-1
abundance: -
d_gene: -
CDR3aa: CSVGVLGSEAFF
CDR3nt: TGCAGCGTTGGGGTCTTGGGATCTGAAGCTTTCTTT

j_gene: TRBJ2-2
v_gene: TRBV28
abundance: -
d_gene: -
CDR3aa: CASRNTLNTGELFF
CDR3nt: TGTGCCTCCAGGAATACCCTGAACACCGGGGAGCTGTTTTTT

j_gene: TRBJ2-1
v_gene: TRBV7-3
abundance: -
d_gene: -
CDR3aa: CASSFQGSLGNEQFF
CDR3nt: TGTGCCAGCAGCTTCCAGGGTAGTCTAGGGAATGAGCAGTTCTTC

j_gene: TRBJ2-1
v_gene: TRBV2
abundance: few
d_gene: -
CDR3aa: CATLSEVPNEQFF
CDR3nt: TGTGCCACCCTTTCGGAAGTGCCGAATGAGCAGTTCTTC

j_gene: TRBJ2-1
v_gene: TRBV15
abundance: -
d_gene: -
CDR3aa: CATTPGTGLYNEQFF
CDR3nt: TGTGCCACCACCCCTGGAACCGGTCTTTACAATGAGCAGTTCTTC

j_gene: TRBJ2-1
v_gene: TRBV28
abundance: -
d_gene: TRBD1
CDR3aa: CASKMTGGNNEQFF
CDR3nt: TGTGCCAGCAAAATGACAGGGGGAAACAATGAGCAGTTCTTC

j_gene: TRBJ2-2
v_gene: TRBV7-3
abundance: few
d_gene: -
CDR3aa: CASSLNGASAGELFF
CDR3nt: TGTGCCAGCAGCTTGAATGGGGCGTCGGCCGGGGAGCTGTTTTTT

j_gene: TRBJ1-4
v_gene: TRBV20-1
abundance: -
d_gene: -
CDR3aa: CSARGSANEKLFF
CDR3nt: TGCAGTGCTAGAGGGTCCGCGAATGAAAAACTGTTTTTT

j_gene: TRBJ2-4
v_gene: TRBV11-2
abundance: -
d_gene: -
CDR3aa: CASSLGFGFDIQYF
CDR3nt: TGTGCCAGCAGCTTAGGATTCGGTTTTGACATTCAGTACTTC

j_gene: TRBJ2-1
v_gene: TRBV5-6
abundance: -
d_gene: TRBD2
CDR3aa: CASSLGSGIDNEQFF
CDR3nt: TGTGCCAGCAGCTTGGGTAGCGGGATAGACAATGAGCAGTTCTTC

j_gene: TRBJ2-1
v_gene: TRBV12-3/TRBV12-4
abundance: few
d_gene: -
CDR3aa: CASSDMDLPYNEQFF
CDR3nt: TGTGCCAGCAGTGACATGGACTTACCCTACAATGAGCAGTTCTTC

j_gene: TRBJ1-5
v_gene: TRBV9
abundance: few
d_gene: -
CDR3aa: CASDSGEGQPQHF
CDR3nt: TGTGCCAGCGACTCCGGGGAGGGCCAGCCCCAGCATTTT

j_gene: TRBJ2-5
v_gene: TRBV29-1
abundance: few
d_gene: -
CDR3aa: CSVGGRSQRETQYF
CDR3nt: TGCAGCGTTGGGGGAAGGTCCCAAAGGGAGACCCAGTACTTC

j_gene: TRBJ2-7
v_gene: TRBV7-3
abundance: few
d_gene: -
CDR3aa: CASSSLPGSYEQYF
CDR3nt: TGTGCCAGCAGCTCCCTACCAGGGTCATACGAGCAGTACTTC

j_gene: TRBJ2-5
v_gene: TRBV4-1
abundance: many
d_gene: -
CDR3aa: CASSQVGEETQYF
CDR3nt: TGCGCCAGCAGCCAAGTTGGGGAAGAGACCCAGTACTTC

j_gene: TRBJ2-4
v_gene: TRBV4-1
abundance: -
d_gene: -
CDR3aa: CASSQGSGYIQYF
CDR3nt: TGCGCCAGCAGCCAAGGGTCAGGGTACATTCAGTACTTC

j_gene: TRBJ2-5
v_gene: TRBV28
abundance: few
d_gene: TRBD2
CDR3aa: CASSSGGPLTQYF
CDR3nt: TGTGCCAGCAGTAGCGGGGGACCTTTGACCCAGTACTTC

j_gene: TRBJ2-7
v_gene: TRBV5-1
abundance: few
d_gene: TRBD1
CDR3aa: CASSLMDRADEQYF
CDR3nt: TGCGCCAGCAGCTTGATGGACAGGGCCGACGAGCAGTACTTC

j_gene: TRBJ1-1
v_gene: TRBV24-1
abundance: -
d_gene: -
CDR3aa: CATRARDRGTEAFF
CDR3nt: TGTGCCACCAGGGCAAGGGACCGAGGCACTGAAGCTTTCTTT